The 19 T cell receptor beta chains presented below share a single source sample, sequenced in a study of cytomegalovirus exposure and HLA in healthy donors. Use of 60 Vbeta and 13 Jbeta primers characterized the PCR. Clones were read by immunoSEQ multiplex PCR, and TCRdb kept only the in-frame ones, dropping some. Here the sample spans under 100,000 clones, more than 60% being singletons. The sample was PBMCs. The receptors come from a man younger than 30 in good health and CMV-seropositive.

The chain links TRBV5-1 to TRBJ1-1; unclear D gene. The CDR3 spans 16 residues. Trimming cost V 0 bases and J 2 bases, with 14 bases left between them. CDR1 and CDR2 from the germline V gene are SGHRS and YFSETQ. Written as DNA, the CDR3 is TGCGCCAGCAGCTTGGAATCAACACGTTTCAACACTGAAGCTTTCTTT. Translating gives CASSLESTRFNTEAFF.

The CDR3 DNA reads TGTGCCAGCAGCCAATTGACAGGTCGATACAATGAGCAGTTCTTC. Translated, it gives CASSQLTGRYNEQFF. The V call is TRBV14, the J call TRBJ2-1; D may be TRBD1 (6 bases). This CDR3 is 15 amino acids long. V was trimmed by 2 bases and J by 4 bases, leaving 12 bases between them. From germline, CDR1 is SGHDN and CDR2 FVKESK.

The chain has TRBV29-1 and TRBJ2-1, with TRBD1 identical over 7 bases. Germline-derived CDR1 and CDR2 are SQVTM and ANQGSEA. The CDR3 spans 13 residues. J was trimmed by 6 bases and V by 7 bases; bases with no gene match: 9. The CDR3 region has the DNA TGCAGCGCCTGGCCGGGACAGCCCAATGAGCAGTTCTTC. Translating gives CSAWPGQPNEQFF.

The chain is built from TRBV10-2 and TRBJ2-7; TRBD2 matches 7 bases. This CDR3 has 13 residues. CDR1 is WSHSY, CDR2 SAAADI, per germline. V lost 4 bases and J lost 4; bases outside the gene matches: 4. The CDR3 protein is CASSVGRLYEQYF. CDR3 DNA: TGCGCCAGCAGTGTCGGGAGGCTATACGAGCAGTACTTC.

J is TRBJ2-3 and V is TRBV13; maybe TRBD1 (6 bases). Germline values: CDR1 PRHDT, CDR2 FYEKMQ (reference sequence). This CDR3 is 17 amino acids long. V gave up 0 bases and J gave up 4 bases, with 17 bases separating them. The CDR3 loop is CASSLGRQGSTPDTQYF. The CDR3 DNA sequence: TGTGCCAGCAGCTTAGGTAGGCAGGGGAGCACCCCAGATACGCAGTATTTT.

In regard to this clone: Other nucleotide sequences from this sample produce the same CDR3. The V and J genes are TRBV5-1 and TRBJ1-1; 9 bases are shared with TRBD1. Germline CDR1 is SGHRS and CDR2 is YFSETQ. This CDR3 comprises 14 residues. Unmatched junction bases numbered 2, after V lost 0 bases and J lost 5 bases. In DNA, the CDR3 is TGCGCCAGCAGCTTGGGACAGGGGGGGACTGAAGCTTTCTTT. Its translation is CASSLGQGGTEAFF.

The CDR3 sequence is CSVLTDSNQPQHF. CDR3 DNA sequence: TGCAGCGTGTTAACAGATAGCAATCAGCCCCAGCATTTT. The gene calls are TRBV29-1 and TRBJ1-5; D unresolved. Trimming shortened V by 6 bases and J by 0 bases, and 9 bases separated the two germline ends. Germline CDR1 reads SQVTM; CDR2 reads ANQGSEA. This CDR3 region has 13 residues.

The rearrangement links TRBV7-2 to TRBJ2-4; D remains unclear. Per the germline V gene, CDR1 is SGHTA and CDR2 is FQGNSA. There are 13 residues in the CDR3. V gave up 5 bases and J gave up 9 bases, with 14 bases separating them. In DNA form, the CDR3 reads TGTGCCAGCAGCCTACAGATGGTACGCATTCAGTACTTC. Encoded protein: CASSLQMVRIQYF.

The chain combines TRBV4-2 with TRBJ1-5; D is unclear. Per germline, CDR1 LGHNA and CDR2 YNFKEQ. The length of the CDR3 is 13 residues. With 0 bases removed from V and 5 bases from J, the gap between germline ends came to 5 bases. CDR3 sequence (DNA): TGTGCCAGCAGCCAAGACAGGCATCAGCCCCAGCATTTT. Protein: CASSQDRHQPQHF.

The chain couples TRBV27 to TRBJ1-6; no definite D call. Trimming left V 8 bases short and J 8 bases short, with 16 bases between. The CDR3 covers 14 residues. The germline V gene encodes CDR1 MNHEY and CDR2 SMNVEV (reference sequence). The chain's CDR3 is CASRTRTSHSPLHF. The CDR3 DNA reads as TGTGCCAGCCGAACACGCACAAGTCATTCACCCCTCCACTTT.

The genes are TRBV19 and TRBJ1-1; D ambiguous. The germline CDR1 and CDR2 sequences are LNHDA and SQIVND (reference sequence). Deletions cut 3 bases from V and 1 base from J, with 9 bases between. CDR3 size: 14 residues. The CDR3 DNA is TGTGCCAGTAGTATCGCGGGAGCGAACACTGAAGCTTTCTTT. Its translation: CASSIAGANTEAFF.

The CDR3 DNA reads as TGTGCCAGCAGTCCTTGGGCCGGGACTAGCGGAGACAATGAGCAGTTCTTC. It specifies CASSPWAGTSGDNEQFF. The chain recombines TRBV6-4 with TRBJ2-1, with TRBD2 matching over 11 bases. The germline V gene has CDR1 MRHNA and CDR2 SNTAGT. The CDR3 totals 17 residues. Losses at the gene ends were 5 bases for V and 5 bases for J; bases not matched to a gene: 11.

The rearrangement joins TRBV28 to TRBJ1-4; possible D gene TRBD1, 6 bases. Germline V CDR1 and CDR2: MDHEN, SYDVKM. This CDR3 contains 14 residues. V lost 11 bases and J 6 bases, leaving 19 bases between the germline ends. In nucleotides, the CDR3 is TGTGCCGCCAAGGGCGGGGGGCCGGATGAAAAACTGTTTTTT. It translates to CAAKGGGPDEKLFF. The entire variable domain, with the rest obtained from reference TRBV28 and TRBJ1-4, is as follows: DVKVTQSSRYLVKRTGEKVFLECVQDMDHENMFWYRQDPGLGLRLIYFSYDVKMKEKGDIPEGYSVSREKKERFSLILESASTNQTSMYLCAAKGGGPDEKLFFGSGTQLSVL.

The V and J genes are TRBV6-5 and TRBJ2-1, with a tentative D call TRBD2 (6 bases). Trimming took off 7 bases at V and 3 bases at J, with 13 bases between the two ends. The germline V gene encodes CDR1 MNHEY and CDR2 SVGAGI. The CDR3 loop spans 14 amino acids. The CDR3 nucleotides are TGTGCCAGCACCGGGAGATATGGCTACAATGAGCAGTTCTTC. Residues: CASTGRYGYNEQFF.

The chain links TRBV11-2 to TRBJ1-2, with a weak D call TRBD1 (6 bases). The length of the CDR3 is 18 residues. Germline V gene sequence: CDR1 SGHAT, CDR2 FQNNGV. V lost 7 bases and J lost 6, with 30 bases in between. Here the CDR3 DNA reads TGTGCCAGCACCAGCTTCCCTCCCGCCCAGGGGATCGAAGATGGCTACACCTTC. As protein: CASTSFPPAQGIEDGYTF.

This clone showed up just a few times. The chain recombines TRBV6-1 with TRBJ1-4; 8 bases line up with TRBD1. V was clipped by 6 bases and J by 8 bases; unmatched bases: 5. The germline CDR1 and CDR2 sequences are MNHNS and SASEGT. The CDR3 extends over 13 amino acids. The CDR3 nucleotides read TGTGCCAGCAGGCTATGGACAGGGGAAAAACTGTTTTTT. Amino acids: CASRLWTGEKLFF.

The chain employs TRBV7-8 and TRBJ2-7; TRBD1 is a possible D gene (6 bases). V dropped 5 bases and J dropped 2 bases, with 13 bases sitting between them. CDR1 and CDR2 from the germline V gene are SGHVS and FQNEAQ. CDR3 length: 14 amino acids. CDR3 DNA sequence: TGTGCCAGCAGCCAAGGGACATTGCCCTACGAGCAGTACTTC. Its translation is CASSQGTLPYEQYF.

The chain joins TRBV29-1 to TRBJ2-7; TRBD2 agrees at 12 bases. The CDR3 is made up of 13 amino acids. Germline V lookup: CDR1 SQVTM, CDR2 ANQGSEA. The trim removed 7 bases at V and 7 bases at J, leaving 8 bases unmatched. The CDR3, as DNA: TGCAGCGCGACTAGCGGGAGACGAAGGGAGCAGTACTTC. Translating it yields CSATSGRRREQYF.

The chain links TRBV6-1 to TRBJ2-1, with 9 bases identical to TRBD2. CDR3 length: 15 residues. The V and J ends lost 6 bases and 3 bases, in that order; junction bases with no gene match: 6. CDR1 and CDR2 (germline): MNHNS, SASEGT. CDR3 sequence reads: CASSAGTSNYNEQFF. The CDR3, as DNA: TGTGCCAGCAGCGCCGGGACTAGCAACTACAATGAGCAGTTCTTC.